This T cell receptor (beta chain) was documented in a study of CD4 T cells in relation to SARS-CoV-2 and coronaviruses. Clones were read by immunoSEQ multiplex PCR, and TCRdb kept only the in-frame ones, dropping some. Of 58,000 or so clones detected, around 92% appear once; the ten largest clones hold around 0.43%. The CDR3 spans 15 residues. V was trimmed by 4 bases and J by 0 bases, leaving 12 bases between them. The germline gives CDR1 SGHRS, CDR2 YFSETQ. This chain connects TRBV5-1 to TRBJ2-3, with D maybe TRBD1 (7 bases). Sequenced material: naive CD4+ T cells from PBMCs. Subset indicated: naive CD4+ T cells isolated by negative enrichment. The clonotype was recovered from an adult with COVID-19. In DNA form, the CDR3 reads TGCGCCAGCAGCACCCAGGGGGGTAGCACAGATACGCAGTATTTT. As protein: CASSTQGGSTDTQYF. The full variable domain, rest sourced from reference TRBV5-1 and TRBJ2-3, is KAGVTQTPRYLIKTRGQQVTLSCSPISGHRSVSWYQQTPGQGLQFLFEYFSETQRNKGNFPGRFSGRQFSNSRSEMNVSTLELGDSALYLCASSTQGGSTDTQYFGPGTRLTVL.